This TCR beta chain was captured by sequencing in a study of chemoradiotherapy in HPV16-positive cancers. Findings of the study overall: During treatment, candidate HPV-specific clones and E7-related motifs expanded in tumor.

Germline CDR1 reads SGHDN; CDR2 reads FVKESK. The CDR3 contains 13 residues. V was clipped by 1 base and J by 5 bases, with 7 bases between them. As regards this clone: Its antigen is currently unknown.

Profiling relied on immunoSEQ multiplex PCR, and the TCRdb table lists in-frame clones only, not all of them. Among under 7,500 clones, roughly 80% were seen once, and the ten largest hold roughly 6.3%. The chain is built from TRBV14 and TRBJ2-3; D unresolved. Material: tumor tissue, obtained from a patient who underwent chemoradiotherapy. This TCR came from a human donor with HPV-associated anogenital cancer. The CDR3, as DNA: TGTGCCAGCAGCCAAGCCCTAATAGATACGCAGTATTTT. This encodes CASSQALIDTQYF.